These 11 T cell receptor beta chains were sequenced from one sample in a study of spatial heterogeneity in lung cancer. Study conclusions and caveats: It was found that expanded intratumoral alpha and beta TCR counts tracked tumor mutation counts.

TCRdb passed the 5' RACE reads through MiXCR, listing each CDR3 protein once. The sample consists of roughly 10,000 distinct CDR3 sequences, about 11% of them appearing once. Time point of the sample: sample taken at primary tumor resection. These TCRs are of unknown antigen specificity. The sequenced sample was lung tumor tissue, obtained at surgery. The receptors were sampled from a female donor with early-stage non-small cell lung cancer.

At least ten counts were recorded for this clonotype. J is TRBJ2-7 and V is TRBV4-2, with D possibly TRBD1 on 6 matching bases. Germline V CDR1 and CDR2: LGHNA, YNFKEQ. The ends were cut back, 1 base at V and 2 bases at J, with 9 bases in the middle. This CDR3 contains 14 residues. CDR3 in amino acids: CASSQGGQTYEQYF. CDR3 nucleotide sequence: TGTGCCAGCAGCCAAGGGGGACAAACCTACGAGCAGTACTTC.

This clonotype was seen a few times. One end of the junction is discordant with germline, which a read error may explain. The rearrangement links TRBV7-8 to TRBJ1-1; a weak D match, TRBD1 (5 bases). From germline, CDR1 is SGHVS and CDR2 FQNEAQ. The CDR3 is 15 residues long. CDR3 bases: TGTGCCAGCAGCTTGGGGACGGTGATGAACACTGAAGTTTTCTTT. This sequence encodes CASSLGTVMNTEVFF.

This clonotype was counted a few times. This chain uses TRBV5-1 with TRBJ1-1, with TRBD1 as a possible D gene (6 bases). CDR1 SGHRS and CDR2 YFSETQ come from the germline V gene. The CDR3 spans 15 residues. V dropped 0 bases and J dropped 0 bases, with 9 bases sitting between them. The CDR3 loop is CASSLDGQMNTEAFF. In DNA form, the CDR3 reads TGCGCCAGCAGCTTGGACGGACAGATGAACACTGAAGCTTTCTTT.

This clonotype was detected many times. The chain joins TRBV2 to TRBJ2-7, with 9 positions matching TRBD2. The V and J ends lost 5 bases and 3 bases, in that order; junction bases with no gene match: 14. Germline-derived CDR1 and CDR2 are SNHLY and FYNNEI. This CDR3 region has 17 residues. CDR3 loop: CASSSLLGERGVYEQYF. CDR3 DNA sequence: TGTGCCAGCAGTTCACTGCTTGGGGAGCGGGGGGTCTACGAGCAGTACTTC.

This clonotype was recorded many times. The chain has TRBV27 and TRBJ2-3, with 14 bases matching TRBD2. The J segment lost 6 bases and the V segment lost 10 bases, leaving 15 bases of the junction unmatched. Germline CDR1 is MNHEY and CDR2 is SMNVEV (reference sequence). This CDR3 is 17 amino acids long. The CDR3 coding sequence is TGTGCCAACAGCCCGCGAGGGACTAGCGGGGGTTTTGATACGCAGTATTTT. Protein: CANSPRGTSGGFDTQYF.

This clonotype was seen many times. The chain recombines TRBV21-1 with TRBJ2-1; no check of the table's D call, TRBD2, against the DNA was made. TRBV21-1 is termed a pseudogene. CDR3 size: 16 residues. CDR3 protein: CASSSFRTSGGNEQFF. The CDR3 bases are TGTGCCAGCAGCTCATTCCGGACTAGCGGGGGTAATGAGCAGTTCTTC.

This clonotype has ten or more counts. Given the absence of the conserved phenylalanine or tryptophan at the CDR3 end, a read error is likely. It is unclear where the CDR3 begins or ends on the DNA, so no DNA is shown, and the CDR3 is as TCRdb lists it. This sequence joins TRBV29-1 and TRBJ1-1. Per germline, CDR1 SQVTM and CDR2 ANQGSEA. Both ends counted, the CDR3 spans 12 residues. The CDR3 spells CSVEDREHQGIL.

This clonotype was seen repeatedly, ten times or more. The rearrangement uses TRBV20-1 and TRBJ2-1; 12 positions agree with TRBD2. From germline, CDR1 is DFQATT and CDR2 SNEGSKA (reference sequence). V dropped 6 bases and J dropped 10; count of bases not matched to a gene: 10. The CDR3 spans 14 residues. This CDR3 is CSAPRGLAGGEQFF. CDR3 coding DNA: TGCAGTGCCCCAAGGGGACTAGCGGGTGGGGAGCAGTTCTTC.

This clonotype was seen a handful of times. V and J are TRBV11-2 and TRBJ1-1; TRBD1 agrees at 11 bases. The CDR3 spans 15 residues. V lost 1 base, J lost 4 bases, and 2 bases stayed unmatched. CDR1 and CDR2 (germline): SGHAT, FQNNGV. Here the CDR3 reads CASSLAGTGGTEAFF. CDR3 in DNA: TGTGCCAGCAGCTTAGCCGGGACAGGGGGCACTGAAGCTTTCTTT.

This clonotype was observed a few times. This sequence joins TRBV4-2 and TRBJ2-7; D possibly matches TRBD1 or TRBD2 (6 bases each). Deletions cut 1 base from V and 6 bases from J, with 13 bases between. The germline gives CDR1 LGHNA, CDR2 YNFKEQ. The CDR3 runs 14 residues. The CDR3 nucleotides read TGTGCCAGCAGCCAAGCCGGGGGCGCAGCCGAGCAGTACTTC. It specifies CASSQAGGAAEQYF.

This clonotype has a count of ten or more. The rearrangement joins TRBV5-4 to TRBJ2-2; no clear D gene. This CDR3 contains 15 residues. V was shortened by 3 bases and J by 0 bases, with 9 bases between the two germline ends. From germline, CDR1 is SGHNT and CDR2 YYREEE (reference sequence). In nucleotides, the CDR3 is TGTGCCAGCAGCTCTGGAGAATCGAACACCGGGGAGCTGTTTTTT. This translates into CASSSGESNTGELFF.